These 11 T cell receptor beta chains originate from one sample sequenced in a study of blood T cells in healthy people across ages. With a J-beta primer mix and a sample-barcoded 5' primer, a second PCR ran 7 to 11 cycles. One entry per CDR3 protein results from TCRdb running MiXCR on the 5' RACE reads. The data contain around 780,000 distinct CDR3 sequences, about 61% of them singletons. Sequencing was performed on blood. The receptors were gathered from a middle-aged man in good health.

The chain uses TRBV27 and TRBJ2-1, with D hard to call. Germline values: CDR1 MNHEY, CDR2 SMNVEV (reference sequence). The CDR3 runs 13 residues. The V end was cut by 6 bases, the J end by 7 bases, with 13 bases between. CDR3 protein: CASSHQNLNEQFF. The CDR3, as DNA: TGTGCCAGCAGCCACCAAAACTTAAATGAGCAGTTCTTC.

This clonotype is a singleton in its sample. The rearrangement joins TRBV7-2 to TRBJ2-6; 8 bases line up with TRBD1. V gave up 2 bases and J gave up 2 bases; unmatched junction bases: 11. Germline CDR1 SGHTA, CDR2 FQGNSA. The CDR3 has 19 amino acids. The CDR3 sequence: CASSLIQGAGDPGANVLTF. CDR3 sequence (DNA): TGTGCCAGCAGCTTAATCCAGGGGGCGGGTGATCCTGGGGCCAACGTCCTGACTTTC.

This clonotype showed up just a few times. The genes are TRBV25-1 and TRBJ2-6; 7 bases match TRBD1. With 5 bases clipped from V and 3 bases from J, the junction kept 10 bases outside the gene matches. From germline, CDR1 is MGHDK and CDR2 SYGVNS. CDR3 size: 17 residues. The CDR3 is CASSSPGQPHGANVLTF. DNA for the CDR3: TGTGCCAGCAGTTCACCGGGACAGCCACATGGGGCCAACGTCCTGACTTTC. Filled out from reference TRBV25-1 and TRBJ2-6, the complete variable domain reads EADIYQTPRYLVIGTGKKITLECSQTMGHDKMYWYQQDPGMELHLIHYSYGVNSTEKGDLSSESTVSRIRTEHFPLTLESARPSHTSQYLCASSSPGQPHGANVLTFGAGSRLTVL.

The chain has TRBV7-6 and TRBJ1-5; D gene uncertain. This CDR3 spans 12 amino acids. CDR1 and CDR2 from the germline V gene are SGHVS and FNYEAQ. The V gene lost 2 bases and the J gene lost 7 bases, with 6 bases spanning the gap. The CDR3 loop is CASSLWQQPQHF. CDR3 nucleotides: TGTGCCAGCAGCTTATGGCAACAGCCCCAGCATTTT.

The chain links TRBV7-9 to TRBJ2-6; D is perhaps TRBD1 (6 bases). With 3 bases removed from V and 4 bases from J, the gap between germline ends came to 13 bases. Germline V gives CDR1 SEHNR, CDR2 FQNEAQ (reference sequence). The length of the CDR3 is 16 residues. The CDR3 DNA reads TGTGCCAGCAGCTTCGCTACGGGGACAGGGGCCAACGTCCTGACTTTC. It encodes CASSFATGTGANVLTF.

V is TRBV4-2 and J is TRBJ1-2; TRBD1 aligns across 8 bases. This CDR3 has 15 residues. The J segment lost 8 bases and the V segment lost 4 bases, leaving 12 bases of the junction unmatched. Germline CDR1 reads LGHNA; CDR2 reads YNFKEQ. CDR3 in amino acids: CASSPTDQGAGGYTF. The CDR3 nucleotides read TGTGCCAGCAGCCCAACGGATCAGGGGGCAGGAGGCTACACCTTC.

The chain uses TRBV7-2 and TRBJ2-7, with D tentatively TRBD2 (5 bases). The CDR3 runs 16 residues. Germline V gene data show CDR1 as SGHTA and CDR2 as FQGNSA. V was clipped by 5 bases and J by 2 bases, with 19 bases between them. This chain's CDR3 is CASSPDGGRPTYEQYF. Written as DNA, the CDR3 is TGTGCCAGCAGCCCCGACGGCGGGCGTCCGACCTACGAGCAGTACTTC.

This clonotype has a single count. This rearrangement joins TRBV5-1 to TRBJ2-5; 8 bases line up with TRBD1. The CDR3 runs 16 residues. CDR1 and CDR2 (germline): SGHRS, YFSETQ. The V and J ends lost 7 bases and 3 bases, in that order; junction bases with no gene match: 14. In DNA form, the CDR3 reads TGCGCCAGCTGCGCCCAGGGGGCGCATTCGGAAGAGACCCAGTACTTC. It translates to CASCAQGAHSEETQYF. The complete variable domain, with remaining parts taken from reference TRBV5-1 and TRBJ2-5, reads KAGVTQTPRYLIKTRGQQVTLSCSPISGHRSVSWYQQTPGQGLQFLFEYFSETQRNKGNFPGRFSGRQFSNSRSEMNVSTLELGDSALYLCASCAQGAHSEETQYFGPGTRLLVL.

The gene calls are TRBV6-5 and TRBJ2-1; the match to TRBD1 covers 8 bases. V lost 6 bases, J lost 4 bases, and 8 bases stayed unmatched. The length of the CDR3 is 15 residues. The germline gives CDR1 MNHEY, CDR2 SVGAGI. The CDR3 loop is CASRTGTGLYNEQFF. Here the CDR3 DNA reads TGTGCCAGCAGGACCGGGACAGGTCTTTACAATGAGCAGTTCTTC.

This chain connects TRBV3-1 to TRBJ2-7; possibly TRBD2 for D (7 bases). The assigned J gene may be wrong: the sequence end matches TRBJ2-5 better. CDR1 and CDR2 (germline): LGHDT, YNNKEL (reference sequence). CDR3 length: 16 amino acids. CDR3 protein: CASSQDFPGGRETQYF. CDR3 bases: TGTGCCAGCAGCCAAGATTTTCCGGGGGGCCGGGAGACCCAGTACTTC.

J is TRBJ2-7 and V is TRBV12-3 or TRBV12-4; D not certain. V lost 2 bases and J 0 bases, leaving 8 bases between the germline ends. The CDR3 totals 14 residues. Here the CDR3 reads CASSLSQSSYEQYF. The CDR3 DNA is TGTGCCAGCAGTTTATCCCAGAGCTCCTACGAGCAGTACTTC.